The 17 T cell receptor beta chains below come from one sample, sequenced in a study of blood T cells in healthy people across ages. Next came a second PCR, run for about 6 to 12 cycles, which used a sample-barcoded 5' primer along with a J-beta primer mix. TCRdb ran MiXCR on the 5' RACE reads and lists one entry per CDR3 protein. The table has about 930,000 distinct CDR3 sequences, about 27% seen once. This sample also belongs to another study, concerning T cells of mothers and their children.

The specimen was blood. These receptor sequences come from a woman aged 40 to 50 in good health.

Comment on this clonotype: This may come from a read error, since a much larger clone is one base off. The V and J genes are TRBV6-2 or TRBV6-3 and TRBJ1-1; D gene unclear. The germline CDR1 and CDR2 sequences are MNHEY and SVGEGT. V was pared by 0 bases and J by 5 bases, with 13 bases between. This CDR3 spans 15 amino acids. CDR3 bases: TGTGCCAGCAGTTACTCAAGGGAGGTTGGGACTGAAGCTTTCTTT. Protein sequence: CASSYSREVGTEAFF.

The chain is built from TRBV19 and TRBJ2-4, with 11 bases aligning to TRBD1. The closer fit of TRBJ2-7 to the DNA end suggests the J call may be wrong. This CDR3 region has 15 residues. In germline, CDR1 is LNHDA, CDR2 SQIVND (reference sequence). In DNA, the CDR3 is TGTGCCAGTAGCCGAATACGGGACAGGGGGAGCGAGCAGTACTTC. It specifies CASSRIRDRGSEQYF.

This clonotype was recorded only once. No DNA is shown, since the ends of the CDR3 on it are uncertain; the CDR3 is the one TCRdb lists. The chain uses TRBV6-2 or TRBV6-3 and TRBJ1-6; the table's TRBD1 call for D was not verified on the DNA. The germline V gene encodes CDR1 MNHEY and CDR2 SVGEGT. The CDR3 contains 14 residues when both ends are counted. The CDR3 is CASILGGTNSPLHF.

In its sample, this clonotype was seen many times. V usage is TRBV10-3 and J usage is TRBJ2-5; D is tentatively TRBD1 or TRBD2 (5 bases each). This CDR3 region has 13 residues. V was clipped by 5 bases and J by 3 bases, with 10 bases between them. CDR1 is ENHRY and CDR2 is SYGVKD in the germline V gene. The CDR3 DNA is TGTGCCATCAGTAGGGACGGAAAAGAGACCCAGTACTTC. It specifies CAISRDGKETQYF.

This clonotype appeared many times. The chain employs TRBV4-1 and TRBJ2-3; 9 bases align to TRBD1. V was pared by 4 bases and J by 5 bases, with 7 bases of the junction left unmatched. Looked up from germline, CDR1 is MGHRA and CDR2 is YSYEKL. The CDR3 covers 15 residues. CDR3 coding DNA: TGCGCCAGCAGCCGACAACAGGGGGCGGTAGATACGCAGTATTTT. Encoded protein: CASSRQQGAVDTQYF.

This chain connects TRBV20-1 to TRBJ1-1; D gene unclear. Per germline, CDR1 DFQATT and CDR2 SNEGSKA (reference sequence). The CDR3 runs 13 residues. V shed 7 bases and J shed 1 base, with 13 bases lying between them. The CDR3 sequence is CSVTRPSNTEAFF. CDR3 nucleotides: TGCAGTGTCACCAGGCCGTCGAACACTGAAGCTTTCTTT.

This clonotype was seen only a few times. CDR3 DNA: TGTGCCAGCAGGACAGGGGATTTGGTCACTGAAGCTTTCTTT. Residues: CASRTGDLVTEAFF. This rearrangement joins TRBV7-2 to TRBJ1-1; 8 bases fit TRBD1. Germline trimming cut 6 bases from V and 4 bases from J; bases unmatched to any gene: 7. CDR3 length: 14 residues. Germline CDR1 SGHTA, CDR2 FQGNSA. Based on the CDR3 plus reference TRBV7-2 and TRBJ1-1, the full variable domain is GAGVSQSPSNKVTEKGKDVELRCDPISGHTALYWYRQSLGQGLEFLIYFQGNSAPDKSGLPSDRFSAERTGGSVSTLTIQRTQQEDSAVYLCASRTGDLVTEAFFGQGTRLTVV.

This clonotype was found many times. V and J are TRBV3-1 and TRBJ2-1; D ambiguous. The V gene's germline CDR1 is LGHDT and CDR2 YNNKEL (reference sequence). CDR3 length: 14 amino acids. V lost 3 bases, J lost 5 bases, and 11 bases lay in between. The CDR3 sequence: CASSQMDQNNEQFF. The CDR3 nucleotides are TGTGCCAGCAGCCAGATGGACCAGAACAATGAGCAGTTCTTC.

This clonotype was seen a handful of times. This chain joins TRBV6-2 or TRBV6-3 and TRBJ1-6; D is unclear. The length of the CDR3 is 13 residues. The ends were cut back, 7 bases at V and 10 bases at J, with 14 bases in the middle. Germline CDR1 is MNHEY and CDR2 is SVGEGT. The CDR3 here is CASTPQHGSPLHF. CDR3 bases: TGTGCCAGCACTCCTCAGCATGGATCACCCCTCCACTTT.

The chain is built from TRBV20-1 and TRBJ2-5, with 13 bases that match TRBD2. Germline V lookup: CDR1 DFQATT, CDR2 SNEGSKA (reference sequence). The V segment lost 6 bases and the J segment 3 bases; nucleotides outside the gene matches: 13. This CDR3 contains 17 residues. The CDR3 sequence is CSAYPGTSGVHKETQYF. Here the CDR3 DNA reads TGCAGTGCATACCCCGGGACTAGCGGGGTTCATAAAGAGACCCAGTACTTC.

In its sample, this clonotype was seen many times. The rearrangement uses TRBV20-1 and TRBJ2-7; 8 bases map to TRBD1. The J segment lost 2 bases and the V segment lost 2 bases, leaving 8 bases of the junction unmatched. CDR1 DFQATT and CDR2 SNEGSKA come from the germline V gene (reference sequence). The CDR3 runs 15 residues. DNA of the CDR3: TGCAGTGCTAGAAATACAGGGGGTTTAACCTACGAGCAGTACTTC. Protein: CSARNTGGLTYEQYF.

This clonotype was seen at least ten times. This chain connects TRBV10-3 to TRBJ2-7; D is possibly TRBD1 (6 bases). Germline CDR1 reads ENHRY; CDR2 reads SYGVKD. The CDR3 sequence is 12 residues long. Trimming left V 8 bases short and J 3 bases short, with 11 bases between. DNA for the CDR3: TGTGCCATCGGGGCAGGGGACTACGAGCAGTACTTC. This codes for CAIGAGDYEQYF.

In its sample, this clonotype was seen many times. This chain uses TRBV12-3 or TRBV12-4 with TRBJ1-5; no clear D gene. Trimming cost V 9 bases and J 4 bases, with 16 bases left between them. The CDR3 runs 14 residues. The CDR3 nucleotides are TGTGCCAGTAGTACACGGACGGGGAATCAGCCCCAGCATTTT. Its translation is CASSTRTGNQPQHF.

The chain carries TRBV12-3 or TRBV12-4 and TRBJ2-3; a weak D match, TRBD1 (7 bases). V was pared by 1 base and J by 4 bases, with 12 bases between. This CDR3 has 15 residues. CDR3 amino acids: CASSLGRGQSDTQYF. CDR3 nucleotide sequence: TGTGCCAGCAGTTTAGGGAGGGGGCAATCAGATACGCAGTATTTT.

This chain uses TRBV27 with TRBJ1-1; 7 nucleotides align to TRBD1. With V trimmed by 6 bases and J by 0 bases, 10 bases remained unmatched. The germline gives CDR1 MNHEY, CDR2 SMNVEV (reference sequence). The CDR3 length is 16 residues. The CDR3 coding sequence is TGTGCCAGCAGCCCGAGGGAGGGACAGTTGAACACTGAAGCTTTCTTT. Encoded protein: CASSPREGQLNTEAFF.

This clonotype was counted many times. CDR3 sequence: CASSDPAGGGYTF. For the CDR3, the DNA is TGTGCCAGCAGCGACCCGGCAGGGGGCGGCTACACCTTC. V gene TRBV7-2 combines with J gene TRBJ1-2, with 8 bases lining up with TRBD1. Germline CDR1 reads SGHTA; CDR2 reads FQGNSA. This CDR3 is 13 amino acids long. Trimming took 5 bases from V and 8 from J; bases not matched to a gene: 7.

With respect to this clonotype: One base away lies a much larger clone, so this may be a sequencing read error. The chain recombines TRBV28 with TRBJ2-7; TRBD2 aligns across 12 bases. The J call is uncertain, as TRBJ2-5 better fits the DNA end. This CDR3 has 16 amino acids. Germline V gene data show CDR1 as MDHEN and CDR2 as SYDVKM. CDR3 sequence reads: CASSPGLAGKYETQYF. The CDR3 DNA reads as TGTGCCAGCAGTCCAGGACTAGCGGGGAAGTATGAGACCCAGTACTTC.